These T cell receptor beta chains were read from a single sample in a study of neoadjuvant nivolumab and ipilimumab in lung cancer. Profiling relied on immunoSEQ multiplex PCR, and the TCRdb table lists in-frame clones only, not all of them. The sample lists 39,000 or so clones, roughly 89% occurring once. The sample here was peripheral blood, taken before neoadjuvant nivolumab, alone or with ipilimumab. All receptors derive from an adult with non-small cell lung cancer. CDR3s include the opening cysteine and the closing phenylalanine or tryptophan. The order of the fields is J gene, clone size, V gene, D gene, CDR3 protein, CDR3 DNA. D genes are given only for firm matches. Size values are once, few and many counts, or a class for expanded clones, and some rows have none.

TRBJ1-5,.,TRBV6-6,.,CASSYEQSNQPQHF,TGTGCCAGCAGTTACGAACAGAGCAATCAGCCCCAGCATTTT
TRBJ2-3,.,TRBV2,TRBD1,CASRTGQDTDTQYF,TGTGCCAGCAGGACGGGACAGGACACAGATACGCAGTATTTT
TRBJ1-2,few,TRBV5-1,.,CASSLVVRESGYTF,TGCGCCAGCAGCTTGGTGGTCCGGGAGTCTGGCTACACCTTC
TRBJ2-7,.,TRBV4-2,.,CASSQILQPDYEQYF,TGTGCCAGCAGCCAAATTTTACAGCCGGACTACGAGCAGTACTTC
TRBJ1-5,.,TRBV2,.,CASRPQWNQPQHF,TGTGCCAGCAGGCCGCAGTGGAATCAGCCCCAGCATTTT
TRBJ2-5,once,TRBV9,.,CASKLPKETQYF,TGTGCCAGCAAGCTTCCGAAAGAGACCCAGTACTTC
TRBJ2-7,.,TRBV7-9,TRBD1,CASSLEGAAYEQYF,TGTGCCAGCAGCTTAGAGGGGGCTGCTTACGAGCAGTACTTC
TRBJ2-7,.,TRBV30,TRBD2,CAWRRTSNEQYF,TGTGCCTGGAGACGGACTAGCAACGAGCAGTACTTC
TRBJ2-1,.,TRBV30,.,CAWSTLGDLNYNEQFF,TGTGCCTGGAGTACCCTCGGGGACCTAAACTACAATGAGCAGTTCTTC
TRBJ2-7,once,TRBV5-4,TRBD1,CASSSTGGMVYEQYF,TGTGCCAGCAGCTCAACAGGGGGCATGGTCTACGAGCAGTACTTC
TRBJ1-2,.,TRBV6-1,.,CASSERWDYEGYTF,TGTGCCAGCAGTGAACGGTGGGACTACGAGGGCTACACCTTC
TRBJ2-2,.,TRBV5-1,TRBD2,CASSFAGEGAGELFF,TGCGCCAGCAGCTTCGCGGGAGAAGGAGCCGGGGAGCTGTTTTTT
TRBJ2-6,.,TRBV27,TRBD2,CAAGRAGANVLTF,TGTGCCGCAGGGAGGGCTGGGGCCAACGTCCTGACTTTC
TRBJ2-7,.,TRBV5-8,TRBD2,CASSPRLAGSYEQYF,TGTGCCAGCAGCCCTCGGCTAGCGGGGTCCTACGAGCAGTACTTC
TRBJ2-1,.,TRBV4-2,TRBD2,CASSQRLAGDYNEQFF,TGTGCCAGCAGCCAACGACTAGCGGGAGACTACAATGAGCAGTTCTTC
TRBJ2-7,.,TRBV29-1,.,CSVVEWGTSYEQYF,TGCAGCGTTGTAGAGTGGGGGACCTCCTACGAGCAGTACTTC
TRBJ1-1,.,TRBV6-1,.,CASSEMQAGLTEAFF,TGTGCCAGCAGTGAGATGCAGGCCGGGCTTACTGAAGCTTTCTTT
TRBJ2-2,.,TRBV30,TRBD1,CAWSRGTTGELFF,TGTGCCTGGAGCAGGGGGACCACCGGGGAGCTGTTTTTT
TRBJ2-1,.,TRBV5-6,.,CASSLGLIEQFF,TGTGCCAGCAGCTTAGGTCTAATTGAGCAGTTCTTC
TRBJ1-1,.,TRBV20-1,.,CSARRSEAFF,TGCAGTGCTCGAAGATCTGAAGCTTTCTTT
TRBJ2-2,few,TRBV5-5,.,CASSLGGVLTGELFF,TGTGCCAGCAGCTTGGGTGGGGTCCTCACCGGGGAGCTGTTTTTT
TRBJ2-7,.,TRBV7-2,TRBD1,CASSNRQGGSYEQYF,TGTGCCAGCAGCAACAGACAGGGGGGCTCCTACGAGCAGTACTTC
TRBJ1-4,.,TRBV9,.,CASSLHGQLNEKLFF,TGTGCCAGCAGCCTACATGGACAGCTTAATGAAAAACTGTTTTTT
TRBJ2-1,.,TRBV27,.,CASSEGYNEQFF,TGTGCCAGCAGCGAGGGATACAATGAGCAGTTCTTC
TRBJ1-1,.,TRBV6-4,.,CASSDSVSGNTEAFF,TGTGCCAGCAGTGACTCGGTTTCAGGGAACACTGAAGCTTTCTTT
TRBJ1-5,.,TRBV7-2,.,CASSYRVENQPQHF,TGTGCCAGCAGCTACAGGGTTGAAAATCAGCCCCAGCATTTT
TRBJ2-5,once,TRBV4-1,.,CASSQESRPRETQYF,TGCGCCAGCAGCCAAGAATCACGGCCCAGGGAGACCCAGTACTTC
TRBJ2-1,once,TRBV18,.,CASSPRTGSYNEQFF,TGTGCCAGCTCACCACGTACAGGCTCCTACAATGAGCAGTTCTTC
TRBJ2-3,.,TRBV14,.,CASSQDRVTDTQYF,TGTGCCAGCAGCCAAGATAGGGTCACAGATACGCAGTATTTT
TRBJ2-3,.,TRBV2,TRBD2,CARTATSGVSTDTQYF,TGTGCCAGGACTGCAACTAGCGGGGTTAGCACAGATACGCAGTATTTT
TRBJ2-2,few,TRBV29-1,TRBD2,CSVEAPGGGTSGRAFTGELFF,TGCAGCGTTGAAGCTCCGGGAGGGGGGACTAGCGGGAGGGCCTTCACCGGGGAGCTGTTTTTT
TRBJ2-2,.,TRBV18,.,CASSPQAGTGGLAAVGELFF,TGTGCCAGCTCACCACAAGCCGGGACAGGGGGACTAGCGGCAGTCGGGGAGCTGTTTTTT
TRBJ2-5,.,TRBV15,.,CATSRDDRYQETQYF,TGTGCCACCAGCAGAGATGACCGGTACCAAGAGACCCAGTACTTC
TRBJ2-2,.,TRBV9,.,CASSVDNERYGELFF,TGTGCCAGCAGCGTAGATAACGAGAGGTACGGGGAGCTGTTTTTT
TRBJ2-2,.,TRBV18,.,CASSPRTSNTGELFF,TGTGCCAGCTCACCCCGGACGTCGAACACCGGGGAGCTGTTTTTT
TRBJ2-1,once,TRBV11-1,.,CASSAILTSTLSYNEQFF,TGTGCCAGCAGCGCGATTCTAACTAGTACACTCTCCTACAATGAGCAGTTCTTC
TRBJ1-1,few,TRBV30,.,CAWSVHYRNTEAFF,TGTGCCTGGAGTGTACACTACAGAAACACTGAAGCTTTCTTT
TRBJ2-7,.,TRBV7-9,.,CASRHRETYEQYF,TGTGCCAGCAGACACCGGGAGACCTACGAGCAGTACTTC
TRBJ2-5,.,TRBV9,.,CASSQGAGQPQETQYF,TGTGCCAGCAGCCAAGGGGCTGGACAGCCTCAAGAGACCCAGTACTTC
TRBJ2-1,.,TRBV7-3,.,CASSPGSSGNEQFF,TGTGCCAGCAGCCCCGGGAGTTCGGGCAATGAGCAGTTCTTC
TRBJ2-6,.,TRBV9,.,CASSVDLGRRIGGANVLTF,TGTGCCAGCAGCGTAGATCTGGGGCGTCGAATTGGTGGGGCCAACGTCCTGACTTTC
TRBJ2-1,.,TRBV11-3,.,CASSPSTGNEQFF,TGTGCCAGCAGCCCTTCCACAGGAAATGAGCAGTTCTTC
TRBJ2-3,.,TRBV28,TRBD2,CASSVPGRGTDTQYF,TGTGCCAGCAGTGTCCCTGGGAGGGGTACAGATACGCAGTATTTT
TRBJ2-7,once,TRBV5-5,.,CASSSQGRSSYEQYF,TGTGCCAGCAGCTCTCAGGGAAGGAGCTCCTACGAGCAGTACTTC
TRBJ2-1,.,TRBV2,TRBD2,CASSREGYNEQFF,TGTGCCAGCAGCAGGGAGGGCTACAATGAGCAGTTCTTC
TRBJ1-2,.,TRBV30,.,CAWSAPYGYTF,TGTGCCTGGAGCGCCCCCTATGGCTACACCTTC
TRBJ2-2,.,TRBV5-1,.,CASSPGPGGELFF,TGCGCCAGCAGCCCCGGACCGGGAGGGGAGCTGTTTTTT
TRBJ2-3,.,TRBV9,.,CASSARHGDHTQYF,TGTGCCAGCAGCGCCCGACATGGGGACCATACGCAGTATTTT
TRBJ2-5,.,TRBV11-2,.,CASSTRDGQETQYF,TGTGCCAGCAGCACCCGGGACGGCCAAGAGACCCAGTACTTC
TRBJ2-5,.,TRBV11-2,TRBD1,CASSLEGTAYQETQYF,TGTGCCAGCAGCTTAGAAGGGACAGCCTACCAAGAGACCCAGTACTTC
TRBJ2-5,once,TRBV29-1,TRBD1,CSVAGGTQETQYF,TGCAGCGTCGCAGGGGGTACTCAAGAGACCCAGTACTTC
TRBJ2-3,.,TRBV5-1,.,CASSPLSDRTDTQYF,TGCGCCAGCAGCCCTCTTAGCGACCGCACAGATACGCAGTATTTT
TRBJ2-7,.,TRBV9,.,CASSVDVGSSYEQYF,TGTGCCAGCAGCGTAGACGTAGGGAGCTCCTACGAGCAGTACTTC
TRBJ1-1,.,TRBV6-1,TRBD1,CASSQTGVSGTEAFF,TGTGCCAGCAGTCAAACAGGGGTGTCGGGGACTGAAGCTTTCTTT
TRBJ1-1,.,TRBV6-5,.,CASSKYMETEAFF,TGTGCCAGCAGCAAATACATGGAGACTGAAGCTTTCTTT
TRBJ2-7,.,TRBV4-1,.,CASSQTGYEQYF,TGCGCCAGCAGCCAAACGGGGTACGAGCAGTACTTC
TRBJ2-5,.,TRBV30,.,CAWSPGAGSYQETQYF,TGTGCCTGGAGTCCGGGGGCAGGATCGTACCAAGAGACCCAGTACTTC
TRBJ1-2,once,TRBV6-1,.,CASSEGPTENYGYTF,TGTGCCAGCAGTGAAGGACCTACCGAGAACTATGGCTACACCTTC
TRBJ2-1,.,TRBV25-1,TRBD1,CASSERVQGAGFNEQFF,TGTGCCAGCAGTGAAAGAGTACAGGGGGCTGGGTTCAATGAGCAGTTCTTC
TRBJ2-5,.,TRBV5-1,.,CASSLGQETQYF,TGCGCCAGCAGCTTGGGTCAGGAGACCCAGTACTTC